Sequencing of this T cell receptor beta chain was carried out in a study of sequential checkpoint blockade in melanoma. Study background: Patients were randomized 1:1 to nivolumab-then-ipilimumab or ipilimumab-then-nivolumab first-line. After both sequences, patients received maintenance nivolumab.

Libraries were prepared by immunoSEQ multiplex PCR; TCRdb keeps only in-frame clonotypes and omits some of them. The data contain 17,000 or so clones, about two thirds of them singletons. The CDR3 totals 16 residues. The germline CDR1 and CDR2 sequences are MGHRA and YSYEKL. V was pared by 1 base and J by 7 bases, with 10 bases of the junction left unmatched. Treatment given: randomized to nivolumab then ipilimumab (arm A) or the reverse (arm B). Patients had received no earlier DNA-damaging chemotherapy. PBMC sorting kept live CD3+CD8+ cells without CD19 or CD56. The gene calls are TRBV4-1 and TRBJ1-1; 9 nucleotides agree with TRBD1. The sequence was collected from a human donor with melanoma. The source was CD8+ T cells sorted from blood (inferred from file names), collected from a patient given nivolumab and ipilimumab in sequence. CDR3 coding DNA: TGCGCCAGCAGCCAAGGGGTACAGGGGGCGCAGAGTGAAGCTTTCTTT. This codes for CASSQGVQGAQSEAFF.